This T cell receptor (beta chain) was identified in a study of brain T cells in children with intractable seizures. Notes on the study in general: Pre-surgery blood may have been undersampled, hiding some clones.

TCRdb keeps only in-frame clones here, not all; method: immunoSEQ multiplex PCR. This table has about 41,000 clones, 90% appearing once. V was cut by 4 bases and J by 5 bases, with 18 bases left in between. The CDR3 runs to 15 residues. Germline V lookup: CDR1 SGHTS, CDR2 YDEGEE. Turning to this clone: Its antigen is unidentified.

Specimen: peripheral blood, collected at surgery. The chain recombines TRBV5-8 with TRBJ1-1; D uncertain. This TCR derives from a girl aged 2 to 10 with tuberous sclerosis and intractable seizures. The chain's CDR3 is CASSPEAGTGTEAFF. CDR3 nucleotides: TGTGCCAGCAGCCCTGAAGCAGGAACGGGAACTGAAGCTTTCTTT.